This entry is about one T cell receptor (beta chain). No cognate antigen has been identified for it. No base quality information exists; no much larger clone differs at one position. Sequences SGHRS (CDR1) and YFSETQ (CDR2) are obtained from the germline V gene. V drops 4 bases and J drops 0 bases, leaving 11 bases in between. The CDR3 holds 15 amino acids from the cysteine to the phenylalanine. The only DNA kept is the CDR3, 45 bases in frame from the first base. This sample stems from a study of blood T cell repertoires in COVID-19 (TCRdb year 2020). Concerning the study at large: Samples covering the acute and convalescent phases of COVID-19 were provided by collaborators in the United States, Italy and Spain. The prospective study material was composed of cDNA or gDNA derived from T cells, B-cell-depleted T cells, or PBMCs. Deeply sampled blood TCRbeta repertoires from subjects exposed to, actively infected with, or recovered from COVID-19 were included in the dataset. The repertoires were made available in a free public database intended to serve as a resource for research on the immune response to SARS-CoV-2. Samples were obtained from the ongoing ImmuneRACE study (first 160 participants) and from over a thousand subjects provided by 6 global collaborators. The sample metadata nearly always contained a de-identified subject ID, COVID-19 status, age in years and sex. Where available, HLA class I and class II types were taken from metadata supplied by the sample provider and were not determined by assay-based typing.

The paper's findings and limits, for the study overall: Clinical and demographic metadata were provided uncurated, with the amount varying by source and participant.

The immunoSEQ Assay, a bias-controlled multiplex PCR, was used to amplify TCRbeta CDR3 regions from genomic DNA. The paper's data handling went like this. The number of nucleated cells in each sample was estimated from the amplification of reference gene primers within the assay. Sequence reads were collapsed and filtered to measure the absolute abundance of every unique TCRbeta CDR3 rearrangement. For each sample, productive Simpson clonality was calculated by taking the square root of Simpson's diversity index across productive rearrangements. Here the immuneACCESS table is served through TCRdb, limited to in-frame sequences with V and J called. Missing clones are a known gap in these copies; in checked studies unresolved V genes cover under half, and the rest lacks a known reason. Clone size and V and J calls were adopted from that table, with D and trimming inferred from the DNA. This sample is represented by about 250,000 clones; roughly four fifths of them were singletons. Of the sample, 4% to 5% falls within the top ten clones.

Each collaborating institution followed its own protocols to collect whole blood in K2EDTA tubes. For TCRbeta analysis, collaborator samples were shipped as frozen whole blood, as isolated PBMCs, or as DNA extracted from either sample type. This TCR was sampled from a woman between 65 and 79 years old with acute or convalescent COVID-19. The rearrangement joined TRBV5-1 to TRBJ1-3, and possibly TRBD1, on 5 matching bases. Material for sequencing was peripheral blood. The nucleotides read TGCGCCAGCAGCCCGGACACGTACTCTGGAAACACCATATATTTT. It codes for CASSPDTYSGNTIYF. Extended through the reference TRBV5-1 and TRBJ1-3 proteins, this CDR3 yields the full variable domain: KAGVTQTPRYLIKTRGQQVTLSCSPISGHRSVSWYQQTPGQGLQFLFEYFSETQRNKGNFPGRFSGRQFSNSRSEMNVSTLELGDSALYLCASSPDTYSGNTIYFGEGSWLTVV.